These T cell receptor beta chains were read from a single sample in a study of vaccination effects on CD4 cells after COVID-19. No antigens are known for them. Assay: immunoSEQ multiplex PCR; the TCRdb copy retains only in-frame clones and omits some. The sample comprises tens of thousands of clones, over 75% of which are singletons, and about 2.4% rests with the top ten. Sequencing used CD4+ T cells from PBMCs cultured without peptide, obtained after COVID-19 vaccination. Receptors were obtained from a human donor who received a COVID-19 vaccine. Both conserved end residues are part of each CDR3. A D gene is named only where the DNA matches it firmly. Some rows have no size entry. The others give once, few or many, or a class for an expanded clone.

d_call,clone_size,v_call,j_call,cdr3_aa,cdr3_nt
NA,NA,TRBV24-1,TRBJ1-2,CATRGTNYGYTF,TGTGCCACCAGAGGGACAAACTATGGCTACACCTTC
NA,NA,TRBV18,TRBJ1-2,CASSLQGRDPNYGYTF,TGTGCCAGCTCACTACAGGGCAGGGACCCTAACTATGGCTACACCTTC
NA,NA,TRBV5-4,TRBJ2-5,CASSPTPAETQYF,TGTGCCAGCAGCCCGACCCCAGCAGAGACCCAGTACTTC
NA,NA,TRBV4-1,TRBJ2-4,CASSQGLQTTGAKNIQYF,TGCGCCAGCAGCCAAGGGCTACAGACCACGGGAGCCAAAAACATTCAGTACTTC
NA,few,TRBV12-3/TRBV12-4,TRBJ1-3,CASSYRPGNTIYF,TGTGCCAGCAGTTACCGACCCGGAAACACCATATATTTT
NA,NA,TRBV19,TRBJ2-1,CASSTAGTNYNEQFF,TGTGCCAGTAGTACTGCCGGGACCAACTACAATGAGCAGTTCTTC
NA,NA,TRBV7-2,TRBJ1-1,CASSLDRNTEAFF,TGTGCCAGCAGCTTGGACAGAAACACTGAAGCTTTCTTT
NA,NA,TRBV5-1,TRBJ1-2,CASSTRPGLGYGYTF,TGCGCCAGCAGTACGAGGCCCGGCTTGGGGTATGGCTACACCTTC
NA,NA,TRBV6-1,TRBJ1-6,CASSEQNHNSPLHF,TGTGCCAGCAGTGAACAGAACCATAATTCACCCCTCCACTTT
TRBD1,few,TRBV15,TRBJ1-3,CATGQGSGNTIYF,TGTGCCACCGGACAGGGAAGTGGAAACACCATATATTTT
TRBD1,NA,TRBV19,TRBJ1-5,CASSDRGPGNQPQHF,TGTGCCAGTAGCGACAGGGGTCCGGGAAATCAGCCCCAGCATTTT